This record covers a single TCR beta chain. PCR employed 60 Vbeta and 13 Jbeta primers. The repertoire was sequenced with immunoSEQ multiplex PCR; TCRdb's copy has only in-frame clones and lacks some. The sample holds 150,000 to 200,000 clones, about nine tenths seen once. These data originate in a study of cytomegalovirus exposure and HLA in healthy donors. The sequence was collected from a boy aged 2 to 10 in good health and CMV-seronegative. Sequencing input: PBMCs.

DNA for the CDR3: TGTGCCAGCAGTTTAGTACAGGGGCTTTCCTACGAGCAGTACTTC. Its protein is CASSLVQGLSYEQYF. The chain joins TRBV28 to TRBJ2-7; 7 nucleotides match TRBD1. The CDR3 is 15 amino acids. V lost 2 bases and J lost 1; bases outside the gene matches: 5. The germline V gene encodes CDR1 MDHEN and CDR2 SYDVKM.